Below are 4 T cell receptor beta chains sequenced from a single sample in a study of blood T cell repertoires in COVID-19. Assay: immunoSEQ multiplex PCR; the TCRdb copy retains only in-frame clones and omits some. This table holds approximately 300,000 clones, about 83% found once. Sequencing used peripheral blood. The receptor set was obtained from a woman aged 45-59 years with acute or convalescent COVID-19.

This clone occurred many times. V and J are TRBV29-1 and TRBJ1-2; D remains ambiguous. The CDR3 loop spans 13 amino acids. Germline V gene data show CDR1 as SQVTM and CDR2 as ANQGSEA. Deletions cut 1 base from V and 0 bases from J, with 6 bases between. The CDR3 is CSVEGPSNYGYTF. CDR3 bases: TGCAGCGTTGAAGGGCCGTCTAACTATGGCTACACCTTC. The full variable domain, completed using reference TRBV29-1 and TRBJ1-2, is SAVISQKPSRDICQRGTSLTIQCQVDSQVTMMFWYRQQPGQSLTLIATANQGSEATYESGFVIDKFPISRPNLTFSTLTVSNMSPEDSSIYLCSVEGPSNYGYTFGSGTRLTVV.

CDR3 sequence (DNA): TGTGCCAGCTCATTCGGACAGGTCACTGAAGCTTTCTTT. This translates into CASSFGQVTEAFF. V and J are TRBV18 and TRBJ1-1, with 7 bases that match TRBD1. J was trimmed by 4 bases and V by 5 bases; bases with no gene match: 4. Germline V CDR1 and CDR2: KGHSH, LQKENI. The CDR3 length is 13 residues.

The J gene is TRBJ2-2, the V gene TRBV3-1 (or the pseudogene TRBV3-2), with 7 nucleotides matching TRBD2. Germline values: CDR1 LGHDT, CDR2 YNNKEL (reference sequence). This CDR3 is built from 14 residues. With 6 bases clipped from V and 3 bases from J, the junction kept 4 bases outside the gene matches. CDR3 sequence (DNA): TGTGCCAGCAGGTACGGACTAGACACCGGGGAGCTGTTTTTT. It specifies CASRYGLDTGELFF.

V usage is TRBV13 and J usage is TRBJ2-5; the match to TRBD1 covers 7 bases. The junction had 8 bases not matched to a gene; V was cut back by 5 bases and J by 5 bases. Germline CDR1 PRHDT, CDR2 FYEKMQ (reference sequence). The CDR3 has 14 amino acids. The chain's CDR3 is CASSTRQGGETQYF. As DNA, the CDR3 is TGTGCCAGCAGCACCCGACAGGGCGGGGAGACCCAGTACTTC. Based on the CDR3 plus reference TRBV13 and TRBJ2-5, the full variable domain is AAGVIQSPRHLIKEKRETATLKCYPIPRHDTVYWYQQGPGQDPQFLISFYEKMQSDKGSIPDRFSAQQFSDYHSELNMSSLELGDSALYFCASSTRQGGETQYFGPGTRLLVL.